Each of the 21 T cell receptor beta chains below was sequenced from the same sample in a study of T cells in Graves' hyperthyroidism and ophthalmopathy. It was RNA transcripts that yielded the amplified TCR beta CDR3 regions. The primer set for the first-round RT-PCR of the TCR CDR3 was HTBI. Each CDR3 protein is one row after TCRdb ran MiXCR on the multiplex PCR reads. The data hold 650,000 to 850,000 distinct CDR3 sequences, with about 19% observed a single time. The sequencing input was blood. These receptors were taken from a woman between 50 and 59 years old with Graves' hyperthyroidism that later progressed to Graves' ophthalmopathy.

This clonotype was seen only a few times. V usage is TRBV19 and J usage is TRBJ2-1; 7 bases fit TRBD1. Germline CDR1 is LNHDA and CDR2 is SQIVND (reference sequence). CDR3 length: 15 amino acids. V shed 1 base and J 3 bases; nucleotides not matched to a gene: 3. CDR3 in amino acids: CASSIGQGFYNEQFF. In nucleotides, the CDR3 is TGTGCCAGTAGTATAGGACAGGGATTCTACAATGAGCAGTTCTTC. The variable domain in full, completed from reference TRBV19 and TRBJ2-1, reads DGGITQSPKYLFRKEGQNVTLSCEQNLNHDAMYWYRQDPGQGLRLIYYSQIVNDFQKGDIAEGYSVSREKKESFPLTVTSAQKNPTAFYLCASSIGQGFYNEQFFGPGTRLTVL.

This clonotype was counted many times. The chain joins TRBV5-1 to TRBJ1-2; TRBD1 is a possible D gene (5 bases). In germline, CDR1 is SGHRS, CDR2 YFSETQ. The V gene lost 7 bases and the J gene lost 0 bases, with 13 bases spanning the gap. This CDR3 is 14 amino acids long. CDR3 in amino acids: CASDWDGANYGYTF. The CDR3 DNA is TGCGCCAGCGATTGGGACGGAGCTAACTATGGCTACACCTTC.

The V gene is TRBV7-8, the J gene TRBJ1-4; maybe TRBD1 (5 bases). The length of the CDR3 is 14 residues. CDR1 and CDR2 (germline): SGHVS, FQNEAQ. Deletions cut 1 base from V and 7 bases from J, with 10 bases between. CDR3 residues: CASSLVGVSEKLFF. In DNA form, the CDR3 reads TGTGCCAGCAGCTTAGTAGGGGTCAGTGAAAAACTGTTTTTT.

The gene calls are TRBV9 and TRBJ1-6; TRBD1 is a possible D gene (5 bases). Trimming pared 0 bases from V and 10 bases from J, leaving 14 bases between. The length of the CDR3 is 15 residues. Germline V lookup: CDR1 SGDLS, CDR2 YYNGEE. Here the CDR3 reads CASSVDSGISSPLHF. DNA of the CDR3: TGTGCCAGCAGCGTAGACTCAGGGATAAGCTCACCCCTCCACTTT. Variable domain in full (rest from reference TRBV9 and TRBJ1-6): DSGVTQTPKHLITATGQRVTLRCSPRSGDLSVYWYQQSLDQGLQFLIQYYNGEERAKGNILERFSAQQFPDLHSELNLSSLELGDSALYFCASSVDSGISSPLHFGNGTRLTVT.

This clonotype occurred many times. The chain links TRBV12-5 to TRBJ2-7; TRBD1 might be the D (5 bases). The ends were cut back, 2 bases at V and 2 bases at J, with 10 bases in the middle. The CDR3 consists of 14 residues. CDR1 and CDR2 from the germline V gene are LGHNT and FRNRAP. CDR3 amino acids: CASGLNRRTYEQYF. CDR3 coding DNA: TGTGCTAGTGGTTTGAACAGGCGGACCTACGAGCAGTACTTC.

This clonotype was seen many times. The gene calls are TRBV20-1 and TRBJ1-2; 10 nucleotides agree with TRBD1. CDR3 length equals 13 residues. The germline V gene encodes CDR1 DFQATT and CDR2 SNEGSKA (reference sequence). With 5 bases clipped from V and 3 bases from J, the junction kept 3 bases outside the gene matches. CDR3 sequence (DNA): TGCAGTGCTTGGGGACAGGGGCACTATGGCTACACCTTC. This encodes CSAWGQGHYGYTF.

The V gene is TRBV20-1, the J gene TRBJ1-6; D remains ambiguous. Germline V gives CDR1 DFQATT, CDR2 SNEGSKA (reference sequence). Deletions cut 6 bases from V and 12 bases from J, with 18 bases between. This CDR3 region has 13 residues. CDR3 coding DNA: TGCAGTGCGCAAACAGCGGCACCAGGACCCCTCCACTTT. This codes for CSAQTAAPGPLHF.

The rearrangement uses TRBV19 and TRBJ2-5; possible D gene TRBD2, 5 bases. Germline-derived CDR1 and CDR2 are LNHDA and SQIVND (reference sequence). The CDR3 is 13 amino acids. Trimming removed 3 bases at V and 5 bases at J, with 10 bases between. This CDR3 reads CASSMEDGETQYF. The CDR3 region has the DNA TGTGCCAGTAGTATGGAGGATGGGGAGACCCAGTACTTC.

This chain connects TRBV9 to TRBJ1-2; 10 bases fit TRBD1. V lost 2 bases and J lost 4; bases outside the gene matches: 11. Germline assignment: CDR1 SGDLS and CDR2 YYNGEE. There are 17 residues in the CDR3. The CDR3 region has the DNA TGTGCCAGCAGCGTGGGACAGGGGATGCCCCGCGGCTATGGCTACACCTTC. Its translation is CASSVGQGMPRGYGYTF.

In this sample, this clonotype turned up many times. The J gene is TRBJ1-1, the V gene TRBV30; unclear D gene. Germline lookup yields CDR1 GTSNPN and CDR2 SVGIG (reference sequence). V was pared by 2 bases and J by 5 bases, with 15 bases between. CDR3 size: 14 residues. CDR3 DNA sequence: TGTGCCTGGAGTCCTTCTCCGGTTGGGACTGAAGCTTTCTTT. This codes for CAWSPSPVGTEAFF.

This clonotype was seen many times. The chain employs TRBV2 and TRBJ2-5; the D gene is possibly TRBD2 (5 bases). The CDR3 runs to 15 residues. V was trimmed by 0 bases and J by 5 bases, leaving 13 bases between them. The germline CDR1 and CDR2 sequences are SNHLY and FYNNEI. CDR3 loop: CASSEALRGSETQYF. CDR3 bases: TGTGCCAGCAGTGAAGCGCTTCGAGGGTCCGAGACCCAGTACTTC.

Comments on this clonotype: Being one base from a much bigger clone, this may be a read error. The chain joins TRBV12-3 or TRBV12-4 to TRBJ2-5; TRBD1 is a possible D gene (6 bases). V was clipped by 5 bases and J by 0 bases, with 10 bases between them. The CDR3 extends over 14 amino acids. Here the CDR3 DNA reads TGTGCCAGCAGTCCTACAGGGTACCAAGAGACCCAGTACTTC. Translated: CASSPTGYQETQYF.

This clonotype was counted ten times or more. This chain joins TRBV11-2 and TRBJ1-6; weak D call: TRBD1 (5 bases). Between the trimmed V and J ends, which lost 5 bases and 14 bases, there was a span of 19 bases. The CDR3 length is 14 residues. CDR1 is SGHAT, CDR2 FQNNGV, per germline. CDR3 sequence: CASSPSGRPPALHF. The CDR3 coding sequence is TGTGCCAGCAGCCCCTCGGGACGACCACCAGCCCTCCACTTT.

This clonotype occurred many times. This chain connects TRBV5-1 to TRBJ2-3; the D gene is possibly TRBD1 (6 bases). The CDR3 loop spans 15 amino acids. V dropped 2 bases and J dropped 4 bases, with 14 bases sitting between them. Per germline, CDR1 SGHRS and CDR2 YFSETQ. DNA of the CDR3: TGCGCCAGCAGCTTTTTGCAGGGGATCGCAGATACGCAGTATTTT. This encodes CASSFLQGIADTQYF.

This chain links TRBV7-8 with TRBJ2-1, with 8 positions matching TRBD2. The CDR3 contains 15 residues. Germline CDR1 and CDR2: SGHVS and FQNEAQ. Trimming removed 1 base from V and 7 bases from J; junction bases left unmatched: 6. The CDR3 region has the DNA TGTGCCAGCAGCTTAGACGGGGGGGAAAGAAATGAGCAGTTCTTC. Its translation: CASSLDGGERNEQFF.

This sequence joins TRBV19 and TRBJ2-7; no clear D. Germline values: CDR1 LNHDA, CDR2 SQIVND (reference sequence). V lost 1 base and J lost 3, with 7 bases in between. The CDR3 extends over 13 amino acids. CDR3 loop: CASSIGSLYEQYF. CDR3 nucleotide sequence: TGTGCCAGTAGTATAGGGAGCCTCTACGAGCAGTACTTC.

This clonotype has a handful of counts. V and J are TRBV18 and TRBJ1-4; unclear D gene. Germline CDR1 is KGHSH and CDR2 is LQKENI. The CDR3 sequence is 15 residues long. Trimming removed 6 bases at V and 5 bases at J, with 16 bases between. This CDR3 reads CASSRNADPNEKLFF. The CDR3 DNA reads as TGTGCCAGCTCGAGAAACGCAGACCCAAATGAAAAACTGTTTTTT. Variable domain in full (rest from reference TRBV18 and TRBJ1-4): NAGVMQNPRHLVRRRGQEARLRCSPMKGHSHVYWYRQLPEEGLKFMVYLQKENIIDESGMPKERFSAEFPKEGPSILRIQQVVRGDSAAYFCASSRNADPNEKLFFGSGTQLSVL.

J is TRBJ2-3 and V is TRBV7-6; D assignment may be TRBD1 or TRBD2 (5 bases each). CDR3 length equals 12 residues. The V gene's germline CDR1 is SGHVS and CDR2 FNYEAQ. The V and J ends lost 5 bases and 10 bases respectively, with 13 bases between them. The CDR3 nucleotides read TGTGCCAGCAGCCCGGATGGGGGTGCGCAGTATTTT. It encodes CASSPDGGAQYF. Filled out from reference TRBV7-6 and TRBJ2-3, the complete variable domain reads GAGVSQSPRYKVTKRGQDVALRCDPISGHVSLYWYRQALGQGPEFLTYFNYEAQQDKSGLPNDRFSAERPEGSISTLTIQRTEQRDSAMYRCASSPDGGAQYFGPGTRLTVL.

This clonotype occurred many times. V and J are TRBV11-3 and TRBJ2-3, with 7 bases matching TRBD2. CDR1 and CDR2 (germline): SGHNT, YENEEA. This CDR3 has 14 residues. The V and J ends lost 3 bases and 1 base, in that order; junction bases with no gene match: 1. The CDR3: CASSFRGGTDTQYF. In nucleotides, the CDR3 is TGTGCCAGCAGCTTCCGGGGGGGCACAGATACGCAGTATTTT. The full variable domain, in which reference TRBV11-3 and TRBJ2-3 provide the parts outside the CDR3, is EAGVVQSPRYKIIEKKQPVAFWCNPISGHNTLYWYLQNLGQGPELLIRYENEEAVDDSQLPKDRFSAERLKGVDSTLKIQPAELGDSAVYLCASSFRGGTDTQYFGPGTRLTVL.

The DNA for the CDR3 is TGTGCCAGCGCCAGACGGGGATACCAAGAGACCCAGTACTTC. This sequence encodes CASARRGYQETQYF. V gene TRBV3-1 combines with J gene TRBJ2-5, with a possible D match to TRBD2 (5 bases). Deletions cut 8 bases from V and 0 bases from J, with 13 bases between. The CDR3 has 14 amino acids. The germline CDR1 and CDR2 sequences are LGHDT and YNNKEL (reference sequence).

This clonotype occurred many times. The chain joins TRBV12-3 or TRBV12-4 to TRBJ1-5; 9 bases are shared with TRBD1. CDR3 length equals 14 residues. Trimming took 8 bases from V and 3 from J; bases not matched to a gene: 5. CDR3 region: CASLTGGANQPQHF. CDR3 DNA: TGTGCCAGCTTGACAGGGGGGGCCAATCAGCCCCAGCATTTT.